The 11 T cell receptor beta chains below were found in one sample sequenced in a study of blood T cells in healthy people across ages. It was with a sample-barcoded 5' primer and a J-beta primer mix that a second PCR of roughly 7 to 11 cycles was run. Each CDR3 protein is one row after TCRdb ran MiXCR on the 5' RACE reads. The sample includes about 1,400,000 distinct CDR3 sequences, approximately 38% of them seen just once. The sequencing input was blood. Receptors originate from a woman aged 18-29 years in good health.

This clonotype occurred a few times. The chain's CDR3 is CASSLTLAGGPDADTQYF. The CDR3 region has the DNA TGTGCCAGCAGCTTAACCCTAGCGGGAGGGCCTGACGCAGATACGCAGTATTTT. The chain carries TRBV11-2 and TRBJ2-3, with 12 bases matching TRBD2. Trimming cost V 2 bases and J 4 bases; bases outside gene matches: 10. The CDR3 is made up of 18 amino acids. Germline V gene lookup returns CDR1 SGHAT and CDR2 FQNNGV.

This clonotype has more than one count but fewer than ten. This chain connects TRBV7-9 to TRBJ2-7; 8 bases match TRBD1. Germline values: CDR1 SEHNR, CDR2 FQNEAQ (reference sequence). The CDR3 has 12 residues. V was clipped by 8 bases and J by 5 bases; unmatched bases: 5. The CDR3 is CASGQGANEQYF. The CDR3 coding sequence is TGTGCCAGCGGCCAGGGGGCCAACGAGCAGTACTTC.

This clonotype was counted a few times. In nucleotides, the CDR3 is TGTGCCAGCAGCCGGGTGGGCCCGAAAGTGGGCGAGCAGTACTTC. Its translation is CASSRVGPKVGEQYF. This chain links TRBV3-1 with TRBJ2-7; D ambiguous. From germline, CDR1 is LGHDT and CDR2 YNNKEL (reference sequence). Trimming pared 4 bases from V and 6 bases from J, leaving 19 bases between. The CDR3 runs 15 residues.

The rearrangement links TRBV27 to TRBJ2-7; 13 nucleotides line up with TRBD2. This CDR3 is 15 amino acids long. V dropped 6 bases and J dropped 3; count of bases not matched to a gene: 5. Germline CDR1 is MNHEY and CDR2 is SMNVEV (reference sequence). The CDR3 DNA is TGTGCCAGCAGGGGACTAGCGGGAACAGACTACGAGCAGTACTTC. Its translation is CASRGLAGTDYEQYF.

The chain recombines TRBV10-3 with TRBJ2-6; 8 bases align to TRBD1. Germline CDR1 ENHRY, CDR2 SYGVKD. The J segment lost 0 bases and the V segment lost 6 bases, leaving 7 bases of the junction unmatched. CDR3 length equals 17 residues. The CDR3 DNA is TGTGCCATCAGCCGACAGGGGCCTGACTCTGGGGCCAACGTCCTGACTTTC. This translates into CAISRQGPDSGANVLTF.

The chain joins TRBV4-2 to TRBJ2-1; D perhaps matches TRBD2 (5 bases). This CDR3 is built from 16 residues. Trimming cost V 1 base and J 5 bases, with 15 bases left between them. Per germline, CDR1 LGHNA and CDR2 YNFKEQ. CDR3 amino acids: CASSQVSASRNNEQFF. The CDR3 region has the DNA TGTGCCAGCAGCCAAGTATCCGCTAGCAGGAACAATGAGCAGTTCTTC.

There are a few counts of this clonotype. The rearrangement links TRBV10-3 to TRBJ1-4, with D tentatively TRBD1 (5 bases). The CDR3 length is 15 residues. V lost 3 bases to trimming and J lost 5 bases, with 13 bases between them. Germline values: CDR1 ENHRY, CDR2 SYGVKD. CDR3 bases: TGTGCCATCAGTGACCCTGACAGACCGAATGAAAAACTGTTTTTT. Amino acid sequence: CAISDPDRPNEKLFF.

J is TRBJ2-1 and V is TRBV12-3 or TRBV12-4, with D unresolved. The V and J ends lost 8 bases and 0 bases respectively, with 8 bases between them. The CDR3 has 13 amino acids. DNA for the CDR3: TGTGCCAGCGATCTTAGCTCCTACAATGAGCAGTTCTTC. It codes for CASDLSSYNEQFF.

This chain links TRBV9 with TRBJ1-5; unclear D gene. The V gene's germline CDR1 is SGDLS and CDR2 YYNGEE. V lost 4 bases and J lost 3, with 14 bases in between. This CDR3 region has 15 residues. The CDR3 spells CASSLDGVSNQPQHF. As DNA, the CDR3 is TGTGCCAGCAGCCTCGATGGTGTTTCCAATCAGCCCCAGCATTTT. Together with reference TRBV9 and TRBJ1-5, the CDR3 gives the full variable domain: DSGVTQTPKHLITATGQRVTLRCSPRSGDLSVYWYQQSLDQGLQFLIQYYNGEERAKGNILERFSAQQFPDLHSELNLSSLELGDSALYFCASSLDGVSNQPQHFGDGTRLSIL.

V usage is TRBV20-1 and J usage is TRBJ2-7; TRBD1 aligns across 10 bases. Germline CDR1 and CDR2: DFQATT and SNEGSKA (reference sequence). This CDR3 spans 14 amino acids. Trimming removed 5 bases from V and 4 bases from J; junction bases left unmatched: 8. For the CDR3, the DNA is TGCAGTGCTCTCGGACAGGGGGTTAAGTACGAGCAGTACTTC. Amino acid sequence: CSALGQGVKYEQYF.

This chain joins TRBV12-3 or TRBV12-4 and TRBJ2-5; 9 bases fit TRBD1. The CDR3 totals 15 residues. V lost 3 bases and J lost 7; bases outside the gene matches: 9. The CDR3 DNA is TGTGCCAGCAGTTTCCCCGGGACAGGGTTGGGGACCCAGTACTTC. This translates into CASSFPGTGLGTQYF.